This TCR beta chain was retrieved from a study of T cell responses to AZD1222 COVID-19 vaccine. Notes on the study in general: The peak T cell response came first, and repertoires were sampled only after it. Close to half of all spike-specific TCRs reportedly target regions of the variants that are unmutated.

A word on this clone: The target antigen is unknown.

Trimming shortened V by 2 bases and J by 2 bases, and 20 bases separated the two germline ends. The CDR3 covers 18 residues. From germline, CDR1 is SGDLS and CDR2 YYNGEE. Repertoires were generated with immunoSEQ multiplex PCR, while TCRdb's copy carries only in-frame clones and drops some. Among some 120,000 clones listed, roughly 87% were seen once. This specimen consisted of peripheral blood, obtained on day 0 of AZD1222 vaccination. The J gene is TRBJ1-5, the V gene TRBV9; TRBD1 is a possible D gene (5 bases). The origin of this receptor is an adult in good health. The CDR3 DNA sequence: TGTGCCAGCAGCGTGGGGGAGCCCAGGGATTTTGGCAATCAGCCCCAGCATTTT. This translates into CASSVGEPRDFGNQPQHF. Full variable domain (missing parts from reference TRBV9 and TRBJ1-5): DSGVTQTPKHLITATGQRVTLRCSPRSGDLSVYWYQQSLDQGLQFLIQYYNGEERAKGNILERFSAQQFPDLHSELNLSSLELGDSALYFCASSVGEPRDFGNQPQHFGDGTRLSIL.